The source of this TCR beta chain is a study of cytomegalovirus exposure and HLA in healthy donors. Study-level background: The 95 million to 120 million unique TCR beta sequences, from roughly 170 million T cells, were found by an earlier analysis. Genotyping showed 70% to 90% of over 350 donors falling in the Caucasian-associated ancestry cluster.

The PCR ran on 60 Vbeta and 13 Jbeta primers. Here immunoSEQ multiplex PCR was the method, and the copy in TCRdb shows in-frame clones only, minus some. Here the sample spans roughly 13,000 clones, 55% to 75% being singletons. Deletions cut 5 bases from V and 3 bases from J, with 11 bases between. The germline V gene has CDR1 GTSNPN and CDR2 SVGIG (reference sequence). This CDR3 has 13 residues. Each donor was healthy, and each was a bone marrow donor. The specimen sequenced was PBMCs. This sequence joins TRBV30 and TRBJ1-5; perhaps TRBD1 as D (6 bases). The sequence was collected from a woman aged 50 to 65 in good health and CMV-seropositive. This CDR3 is CAWATGYNQPQHF. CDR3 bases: TGTGCCTGGGCCACAGGGTACAATCAGCCCCAGCATTTT. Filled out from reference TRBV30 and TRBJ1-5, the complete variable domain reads SQTIHQWPATLVQPVGSPLSLECTVEGTSNPNLYWYRQAAGRGLQLLFYSVGIGQISSEVPQNLSASRPQDRQFILSSKKLLLSDSGFYLCAWATGYNQPQHFGDGTRLSIL.